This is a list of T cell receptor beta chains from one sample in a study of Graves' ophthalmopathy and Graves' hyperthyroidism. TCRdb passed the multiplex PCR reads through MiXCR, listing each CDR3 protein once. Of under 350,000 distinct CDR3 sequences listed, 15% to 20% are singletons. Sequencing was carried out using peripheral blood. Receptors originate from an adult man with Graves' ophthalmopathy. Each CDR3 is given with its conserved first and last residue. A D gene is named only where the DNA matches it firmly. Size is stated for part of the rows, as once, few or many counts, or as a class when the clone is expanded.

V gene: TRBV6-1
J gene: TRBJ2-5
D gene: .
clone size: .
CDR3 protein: CASGRSWGETQYF
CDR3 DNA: TGTGCCAGCGGTAGAAGTTGGGGGGAGACCCAGTACTTC

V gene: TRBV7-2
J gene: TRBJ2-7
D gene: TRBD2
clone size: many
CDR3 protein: CASSPPGGQLGTYEQYF
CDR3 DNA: TGTGCCAGCAGCCCCCCGGGGGGGCAGCTTGGAACCTACGAGCAGTACTTC

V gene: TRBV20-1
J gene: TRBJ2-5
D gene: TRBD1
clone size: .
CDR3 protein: CSARGNRGTETQYF
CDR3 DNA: TGCAGTGCTAGAGGCAACAGGGGGACAGAGACCCAGTACTTC

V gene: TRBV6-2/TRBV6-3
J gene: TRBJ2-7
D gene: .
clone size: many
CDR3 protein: CASSYGDGKGEQYF
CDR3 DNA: TGTGCCAGCAGTTACGGGGACGGTAAGGGCGAGCAGTACTTC

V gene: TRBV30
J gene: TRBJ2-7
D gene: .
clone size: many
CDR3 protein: CAWSASQEYEQYF
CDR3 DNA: TGTGCCTGGAGCGCCTCACAGGAGTACGAGCAGTACTTC

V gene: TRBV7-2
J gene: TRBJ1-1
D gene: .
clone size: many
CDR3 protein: CASTLMENTEAFF
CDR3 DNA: TGTGCCAGCACCCTAATGGAGAACACTGAAGCTTTCTTT

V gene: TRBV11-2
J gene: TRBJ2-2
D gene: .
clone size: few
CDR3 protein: CASSATQGSWTGELFF
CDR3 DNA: TGTGCCAGCAGCGCGACCCAGGGTTCGTGGACCGGGGAGCTGTTTTTT

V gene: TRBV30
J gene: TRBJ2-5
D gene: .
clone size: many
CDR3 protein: CAWSSSWETQYF
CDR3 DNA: TGTGCCTGGAGTTCTTCTTGGGAGACCCAGTACTTC

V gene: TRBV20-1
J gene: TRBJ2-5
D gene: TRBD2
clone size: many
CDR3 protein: CSASSLAGAGTQYF
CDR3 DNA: TGCAGTGCTAGTTCGCTAGCGGGGGCGGGGACCCAGTACTTC

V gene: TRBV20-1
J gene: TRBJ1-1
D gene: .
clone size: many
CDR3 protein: CSATRYGGGDTEAFF
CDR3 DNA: TGCAGTGCTACTCGCTACGGGGGAGGGGACACTGAAGCTTTCTTT

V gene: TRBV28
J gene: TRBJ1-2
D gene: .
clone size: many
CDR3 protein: CASSPGTLYYGYTF
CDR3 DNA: TGTGCCAGCAGTCCCGGGACACTGTACTATGGCTACACCTTC

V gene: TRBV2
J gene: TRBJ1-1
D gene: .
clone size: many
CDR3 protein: CASNNRLVNTEAFF
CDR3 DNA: TGTGCCAGCAATAACAGGCTAGTGAACACTGAAGCTTTCTTT

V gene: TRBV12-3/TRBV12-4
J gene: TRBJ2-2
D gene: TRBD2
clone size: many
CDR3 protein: CASSRTSANTGELFF
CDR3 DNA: TGTGCCAGCAGCCGGACTAGCGCAAACACCGGGGAGCTGTTTTTT

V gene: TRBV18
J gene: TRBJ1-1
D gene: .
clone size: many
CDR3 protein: CASSPTTEMNTEAFF
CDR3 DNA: TGTGCCAGCTCACCCACAACAGAGATGAACACTGAAGCTTTCTTT

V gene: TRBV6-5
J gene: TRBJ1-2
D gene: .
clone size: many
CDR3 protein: CASSSPRSTVNYGYTF
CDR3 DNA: TGTGCCAGCAGTTCCCCCCGCAGTACAGTAAACTATGGCTACACCTTC

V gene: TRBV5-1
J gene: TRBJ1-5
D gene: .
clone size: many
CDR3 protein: CASSNGGGNQPQHF
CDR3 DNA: TGCGCCAGCAGCAACGGGGGGGGCAATCAGCCCCAGCATTTT

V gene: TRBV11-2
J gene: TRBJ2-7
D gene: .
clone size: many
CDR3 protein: CASSSRGTSSGEQYF
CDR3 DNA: TGTGCCAGCAGCTCCAGGGGTACTAGCTCGGGTGAGCAGTACTTC

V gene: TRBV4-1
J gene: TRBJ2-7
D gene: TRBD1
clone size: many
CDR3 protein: CASSGAATGASYEQYF
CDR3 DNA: TGCGCCAGCAGCGGAGCCGCGACAGGGGCCTCCTACGAGCAGTACTTC

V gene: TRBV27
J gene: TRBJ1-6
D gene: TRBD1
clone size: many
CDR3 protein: CASSFDRGVSYNSPLHF
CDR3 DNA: TGTGCCAGCAGTTTTGACAGGGGTGTCTCCTATAATTCACCCCTCCACTTT

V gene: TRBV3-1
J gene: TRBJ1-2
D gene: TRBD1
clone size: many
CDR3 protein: CASSPRQGSYGYTF
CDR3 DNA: TGTGCCAGCAGCCCCCGACAGGGGAGCTATGGCTACACCTTC

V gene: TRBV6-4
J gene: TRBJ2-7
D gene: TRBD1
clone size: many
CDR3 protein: CASRTQPGQKSYEQYF
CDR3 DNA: TGTGCCAGCAGGACTCAACCGGGACAGAAGTCCTACGAGCAGTACTTC

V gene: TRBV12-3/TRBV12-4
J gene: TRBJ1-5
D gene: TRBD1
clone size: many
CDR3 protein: CASSLSPGQARQPQHF
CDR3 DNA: TGTGCCAGCAGCCTAAGCCCGGGACAGGCCAGGCAGCCCCAGCATTTT

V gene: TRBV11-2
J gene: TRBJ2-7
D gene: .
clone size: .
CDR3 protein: CASSLGLGASYEQYF
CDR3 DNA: TGTGCCAGCAGCTTAGGCCTAGGGGCCTCCTACGAGCAGTACTTC

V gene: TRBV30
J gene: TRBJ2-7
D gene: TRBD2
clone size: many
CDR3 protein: CAWSLLALSEQYF
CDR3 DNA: TGTGCCTGGAGTTTACTAGCGTTGAGCGAGCAGTACTTC

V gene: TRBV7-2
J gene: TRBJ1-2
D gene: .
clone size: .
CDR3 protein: CASSIDSSNYGYTF
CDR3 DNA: TGTGCCAGCAGCATCGACAGCTCTAACTATGGCTACACCTTC

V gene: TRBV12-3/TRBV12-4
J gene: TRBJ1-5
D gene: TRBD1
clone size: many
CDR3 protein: CASSPLQGFQPQHF
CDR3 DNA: TGTGCCAGCAGTCCGCTACAGGGGTTTCAGCCCCAGCATTTT

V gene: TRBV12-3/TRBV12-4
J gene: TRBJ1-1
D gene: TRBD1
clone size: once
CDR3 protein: CASSLRDRLGTEAFF
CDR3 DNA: TGTGCCAGCAGTTTACGGGACAGGTTGGGCACTGAAGCTTTCTTT

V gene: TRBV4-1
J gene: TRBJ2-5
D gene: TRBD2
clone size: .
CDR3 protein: CASSPWTSGRSETQYF
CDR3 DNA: TGCGCCAGCAGCCCGTGGACTAGCGGGAGATCGGAGACCCAGTACTTC

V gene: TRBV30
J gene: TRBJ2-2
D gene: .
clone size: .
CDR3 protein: CAWRFLNTGELFF
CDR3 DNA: TGTGCCTGGAGGTTTTTGAACACCGGGGAGCTGTTTTTT

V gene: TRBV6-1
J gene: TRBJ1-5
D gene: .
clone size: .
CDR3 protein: CASSEKVQRTSNQPQHF
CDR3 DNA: TGTGCCAGCAGTGAGAAGGTGCAGAGAACTTCCAATCAGCCCCAGCATTTT

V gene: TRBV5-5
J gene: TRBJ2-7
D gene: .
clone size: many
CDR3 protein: CASSSGMQRYEQYF
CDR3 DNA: TGTGCCAGCAGCTCCGGGATGCAACGATACGAGCAGTACTTC

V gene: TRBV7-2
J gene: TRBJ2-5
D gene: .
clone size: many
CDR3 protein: CASSLMETQYF
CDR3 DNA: TGTGCCAGCAGCTTAATGGAGACCCAGTACTTC

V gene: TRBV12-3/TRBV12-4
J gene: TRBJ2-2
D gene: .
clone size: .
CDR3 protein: CASSFSTDPTGELFF
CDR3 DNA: TGTGCCAGCAGTTTTTCGACGGATCCGACCGGGGAGCTGTTTTTT

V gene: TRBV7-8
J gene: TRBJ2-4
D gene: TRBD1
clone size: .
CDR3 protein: CASSFRGRGDIQYF
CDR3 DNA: TGTGCCAGCAGCTTCAGGGGGCGCGGGGACATTCAGTACTTC

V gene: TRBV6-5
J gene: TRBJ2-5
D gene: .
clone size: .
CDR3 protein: CASSYLGAQYF
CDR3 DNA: TGTGCCAGCAGTTACCTGGGGGCCCAGTACTTC

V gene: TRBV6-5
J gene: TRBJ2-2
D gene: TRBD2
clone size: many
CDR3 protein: CASSHPTSAYSGELFF
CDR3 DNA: TGTGCCAGCAGTCATCCGACTAGCGCCTACTCCGGGGAGCTGTTTTTT

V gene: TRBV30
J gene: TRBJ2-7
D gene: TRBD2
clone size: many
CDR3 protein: CAWRRSSGNYEQYF
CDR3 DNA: TGTGCCTGGAGGAGGTCTAGCGGAAACTACGAGCAGTACTTC

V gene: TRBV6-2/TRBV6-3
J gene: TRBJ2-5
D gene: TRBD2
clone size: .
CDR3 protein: CASRIAGGPGGETQYF
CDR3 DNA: TGTGCCAGCAGAATAGCGGGGGGGCCTGGGGGAGAGACCCAGTACTTC

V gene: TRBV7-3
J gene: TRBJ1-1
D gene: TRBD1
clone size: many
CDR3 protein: CASSPSGGDTEAFF
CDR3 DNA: TGTGCCAGCAGCCCCTCAGGGGGGGACACTGAAGCTTTCTTT

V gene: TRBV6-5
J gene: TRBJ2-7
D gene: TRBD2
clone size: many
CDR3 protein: CASRVTSGRAGEQYF
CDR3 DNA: TGTGCCAGCAGAGTTACTAGCGGGAGGGCCGGCGAGCAGTACTTC

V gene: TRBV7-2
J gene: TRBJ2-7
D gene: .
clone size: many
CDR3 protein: CASSLGLGGGEQYF
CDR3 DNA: TGTGCCAGCAGCTTAGGTCTGGGTGGGGGCGAGCAGTACTTC

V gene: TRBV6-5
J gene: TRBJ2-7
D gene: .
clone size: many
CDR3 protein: CASKTRYEQYF
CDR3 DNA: TGTGCCAGCAAAACCCGCTACGAGCAGTACTTC

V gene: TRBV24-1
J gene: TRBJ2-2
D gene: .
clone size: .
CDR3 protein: CATSSADETGELFF
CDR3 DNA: TGTGCCACCAGTTCGGCCGACGAAACCGGGGAGCTGTTTTTT

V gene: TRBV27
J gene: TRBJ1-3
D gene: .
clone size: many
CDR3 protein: CASRKDSGNTIYF
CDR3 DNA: TGTGCCAGCAGGAAGGACAGTGGAAACACCATATATTTT

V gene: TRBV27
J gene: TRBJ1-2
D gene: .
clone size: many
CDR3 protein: CASSLLGVVSRGYTF
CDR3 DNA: TGTGCCAGCAGTTTATTAGGGGTGGTTTCGAGAGGCTACACCTTC

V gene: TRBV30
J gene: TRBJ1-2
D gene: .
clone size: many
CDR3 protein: CAWSVLYGYTF
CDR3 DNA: TGTGCCTGGAGTGTACTCTATGGCTACACCTTC

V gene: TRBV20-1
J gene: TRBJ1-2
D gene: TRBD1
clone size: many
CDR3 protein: CSAPGQGHGYTF
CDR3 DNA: TGCAGTGCTCCCGGACAGGGCCATGGCTACACCTTC

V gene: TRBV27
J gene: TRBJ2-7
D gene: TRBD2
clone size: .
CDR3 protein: CASTDLADNEQYF
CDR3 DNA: TGTGCCAGCACTGATCTAGCGGACAACGAGCAGTACTTC

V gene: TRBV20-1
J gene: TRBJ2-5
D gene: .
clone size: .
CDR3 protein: CSAARGEQETQYF
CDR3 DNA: TGCAGTGCTGCCAGGGGGGAGCAAGAGACCCAGTACTTC

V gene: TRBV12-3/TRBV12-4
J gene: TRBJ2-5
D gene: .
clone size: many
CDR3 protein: CASRRGQETQYF
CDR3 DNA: TGTGCCAGCAGGAGGGGACAAGAGACCCAGTACTTC

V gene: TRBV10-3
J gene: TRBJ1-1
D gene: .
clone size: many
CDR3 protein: CAISEMAGETEAFF
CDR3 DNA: TGTGCCATCAGTGAGATGGCAGGGGAAACTGAAGCTTTCTTT

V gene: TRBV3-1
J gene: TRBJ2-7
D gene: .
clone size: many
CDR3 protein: CASSQEDSYEQYF
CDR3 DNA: TGTGCCAGCAGCCAAGAGGACTCCTACGAGCAGTACTTC

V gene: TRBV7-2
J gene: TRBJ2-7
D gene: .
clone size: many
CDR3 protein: CASSLGRETYEQYF
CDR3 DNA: TGTGCCAGCAGCTTAGGCAGGGAAACCTACGAGCAGTACTTC